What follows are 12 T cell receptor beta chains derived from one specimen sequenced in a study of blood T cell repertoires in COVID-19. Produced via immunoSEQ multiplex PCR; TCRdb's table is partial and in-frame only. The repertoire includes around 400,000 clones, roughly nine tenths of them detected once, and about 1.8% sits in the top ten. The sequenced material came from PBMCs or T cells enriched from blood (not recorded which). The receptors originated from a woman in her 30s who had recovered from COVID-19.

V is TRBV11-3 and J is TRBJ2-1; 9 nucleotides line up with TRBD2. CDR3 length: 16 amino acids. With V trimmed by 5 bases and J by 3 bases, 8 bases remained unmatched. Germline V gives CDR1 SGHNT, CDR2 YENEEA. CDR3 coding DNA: TGTGCCAGCAGCCCGAGGCCGACTAGCGGCTACAATGAGCAGTTCTTC. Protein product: CASSPRPTSGYNEQFF.

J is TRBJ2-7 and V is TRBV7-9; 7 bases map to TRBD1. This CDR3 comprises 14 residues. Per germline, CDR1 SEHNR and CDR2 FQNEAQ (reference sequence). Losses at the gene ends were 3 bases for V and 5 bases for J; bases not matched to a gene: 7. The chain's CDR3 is CASSFGTESHEQYF. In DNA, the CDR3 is TGTGCCAGCAGCTTCGGGACAGAATCCCACGAGCAGTACTTC.

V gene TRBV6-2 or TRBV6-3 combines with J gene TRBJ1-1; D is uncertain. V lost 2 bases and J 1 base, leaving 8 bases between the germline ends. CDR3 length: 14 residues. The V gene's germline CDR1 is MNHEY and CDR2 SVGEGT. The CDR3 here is CASSYPTRNTEAFF. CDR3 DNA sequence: TGTGCCAGCAGTTACCCGACAAGGAACACTGAAGCTTTCTTT.

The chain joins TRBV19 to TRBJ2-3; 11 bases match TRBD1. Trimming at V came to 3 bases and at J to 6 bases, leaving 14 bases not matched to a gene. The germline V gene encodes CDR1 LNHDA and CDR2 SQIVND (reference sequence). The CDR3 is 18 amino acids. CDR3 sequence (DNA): TGTGCCAGTAGTATCGGTCCGGACAGGGGGCCGTACTGGGATACGCAGTATTTT. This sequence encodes CASSIGPDRGPYWDTQYF.

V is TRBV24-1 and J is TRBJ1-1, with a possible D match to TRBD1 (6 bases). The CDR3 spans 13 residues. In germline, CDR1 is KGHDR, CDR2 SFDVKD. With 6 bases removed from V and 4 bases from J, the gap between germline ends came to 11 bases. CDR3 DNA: TGTGCCACCAGTAGCAGGGGCTTCACTGAAGCTTTCTTT. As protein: CATSSRGFTEAFF.

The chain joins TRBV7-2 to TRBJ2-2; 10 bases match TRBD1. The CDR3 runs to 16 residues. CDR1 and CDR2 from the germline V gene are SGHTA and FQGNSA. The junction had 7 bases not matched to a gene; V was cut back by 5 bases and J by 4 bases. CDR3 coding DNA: TGTGCCAGCAGCCGGGACAGGGGCGGTGTCACCGGGGAGCTGTTTTTT. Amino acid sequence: CASSRDRGGVTGELFF.

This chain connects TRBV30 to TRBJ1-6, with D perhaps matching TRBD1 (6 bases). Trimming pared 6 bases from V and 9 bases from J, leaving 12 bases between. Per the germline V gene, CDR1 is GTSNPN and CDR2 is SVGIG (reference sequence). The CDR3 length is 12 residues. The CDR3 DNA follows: TGTGCCTGTGACAGGTTGCTTTCACCCCTCCACTTT. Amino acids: CACDRLLSPLHF.

The CDR3 loop is CAISDLKGGEKLFF. The DNA for the CDR3 is TGTGCCATCAGTGATCTGAAGGGCGGGGAAAAACTGTTTTTT. The rearrangement joins TRBV10-3 to TRBJ1-4; no clear D. The CDR3 totals 14 residues. Deletions cut 3 bases from V and 8 bases from J, with 13 bases between. From germline, CDR1 is ENHRY and CDR2 SYGVKD.

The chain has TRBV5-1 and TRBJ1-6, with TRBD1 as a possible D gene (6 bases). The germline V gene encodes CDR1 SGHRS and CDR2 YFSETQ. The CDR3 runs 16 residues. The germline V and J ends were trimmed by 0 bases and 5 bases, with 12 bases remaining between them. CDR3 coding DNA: TGCGCCAGCAGCTTGGATCTACAGGGTGATAATTCACCCCTCCACTTT. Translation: CASSLDLQGDNSPLHF.

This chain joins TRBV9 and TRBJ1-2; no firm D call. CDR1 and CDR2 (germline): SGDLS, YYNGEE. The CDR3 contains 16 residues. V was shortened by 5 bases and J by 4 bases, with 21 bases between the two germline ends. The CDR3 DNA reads TGTGCCAGCAGTGAGAGCGTGGGAGGAAGCTCCTATGGCTACACCTTC. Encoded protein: CASSESVGGSSYGYTF.

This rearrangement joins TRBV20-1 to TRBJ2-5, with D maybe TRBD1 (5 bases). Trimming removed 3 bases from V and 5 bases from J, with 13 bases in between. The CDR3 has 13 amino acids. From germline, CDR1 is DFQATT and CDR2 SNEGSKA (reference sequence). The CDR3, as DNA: TGCAGTGCTAGTGTTAGGGGCTGGGAGACCCAGTACTTC. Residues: CSASVRGWETQYF.

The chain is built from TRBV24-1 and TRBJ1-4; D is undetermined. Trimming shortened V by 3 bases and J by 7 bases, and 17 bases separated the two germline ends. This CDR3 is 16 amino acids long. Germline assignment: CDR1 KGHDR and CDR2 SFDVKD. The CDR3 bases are TGTGCCACCAGTGATCGTTTTGAGGGAGGGCGTGAAAAACTGTTTTTT. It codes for CATSDRFEGGREKLFF.